The clone carrying this T cell receptor beta chain has a single count. Its antigen remains unidentified. This sample is drawn from a study of T cell responses to AZD1222 COVID-19 vaccine. Overall study results and limits: Receipt of two AZD1222 doses was followed by a rise in Spike-specific TCR breadth and depth. Nearly half of spike-specific TCRs reportedly target unmutated variant regions.

Only in-frame clones appear in the TCRdb table, and some are missing; sequencing was by immunoSEQ multiplex PCR. The table has about 160,000 clones, 91% seen once. The CDR3 sequence is 15 residues long. The V segment lost 3 bases and the J segment 2 bases; nucleotides outside the gene matches: 2. The germline V gene encodes CDR1 LNHDA and CDR2 SQIVND (reference sequence). The chain recombines TRBV19 with TRBJ1-5; 9 positions match TRBD1. The origin of this receptor is an adult in good health. Source: peripheral blood, taken on day 0 of AZD1222 vaccination. DNA of the CDR3: TGTGCCAGTAGTATTTGGACAGGGGGCAATCAGCCCCAGCATTTT. It is translated as CASSIWTGGNQPQHF.